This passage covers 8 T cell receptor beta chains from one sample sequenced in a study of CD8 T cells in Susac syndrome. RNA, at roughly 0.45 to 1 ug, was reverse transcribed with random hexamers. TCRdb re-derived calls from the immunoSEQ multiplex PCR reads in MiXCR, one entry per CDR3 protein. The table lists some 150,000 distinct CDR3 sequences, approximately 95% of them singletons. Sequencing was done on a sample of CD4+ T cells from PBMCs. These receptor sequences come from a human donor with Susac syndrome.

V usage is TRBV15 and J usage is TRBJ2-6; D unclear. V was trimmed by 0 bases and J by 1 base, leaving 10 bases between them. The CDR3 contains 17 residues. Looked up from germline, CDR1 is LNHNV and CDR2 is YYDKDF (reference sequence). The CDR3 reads CATSRDLGRSGANVLTF. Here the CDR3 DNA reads TGTGCCACCAGCAGAGATTTGGGCCGGTCTGGGGCCAACGTCCTGACTTTC.

The CDR3, as DNA: TGCAGCGTTGCGATAGCGGAGACCCAGTACTTC. Protein product: CSVAIAETQYF. The chain combines TRBV29-1 with TRBJ2-5, with D perhaps TRBD2 (5 bases). The CDR3 sequence is 11 residues long. Germline CDR1 SQVTM, CDR2 ANQGSEA. Trimming pared 4 bases from V and 5 bases from J, leaving 8 bases between.

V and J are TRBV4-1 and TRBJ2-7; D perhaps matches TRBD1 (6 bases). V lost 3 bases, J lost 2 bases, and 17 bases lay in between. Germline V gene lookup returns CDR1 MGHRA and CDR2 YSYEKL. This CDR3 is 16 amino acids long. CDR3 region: CASSHPQGSPAYEQYF. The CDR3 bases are TGCGCCAGCAGCCACCCACAGGGCAGTCCGGCCTACGAGCAGTACTTC.

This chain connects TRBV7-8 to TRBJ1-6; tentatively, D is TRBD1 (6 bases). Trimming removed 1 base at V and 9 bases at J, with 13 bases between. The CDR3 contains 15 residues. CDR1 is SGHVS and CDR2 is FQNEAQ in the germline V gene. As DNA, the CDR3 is TGTGCCAGCAGCTTAGTGAAGGGGGGAAGTTCACCCCTCCACTTT. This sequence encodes CASSLVKGGSSPLHF. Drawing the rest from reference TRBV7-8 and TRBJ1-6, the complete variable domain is GAGVSQSPRYKVAKRGQDVALRCDPISGHVSLFWYQQALGQGPEFLTYFQNEAQLDKSGLPSDRFFAERPEGSVSTLKIQRTQQEDSAVYLCASSLVKGGSSPLHFGNGTRLTVT.

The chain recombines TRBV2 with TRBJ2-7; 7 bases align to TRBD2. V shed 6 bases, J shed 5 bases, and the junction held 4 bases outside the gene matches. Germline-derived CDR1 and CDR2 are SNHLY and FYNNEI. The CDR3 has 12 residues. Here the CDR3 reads CASRREMDEQYF. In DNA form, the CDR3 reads TGTGCCAGCAGGCGGGAGATGGACGAGCAGTACTTC.

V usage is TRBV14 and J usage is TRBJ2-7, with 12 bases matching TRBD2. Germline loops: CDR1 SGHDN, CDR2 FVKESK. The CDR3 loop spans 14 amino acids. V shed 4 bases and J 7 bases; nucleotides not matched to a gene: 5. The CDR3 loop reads CASSRLAGVVEQYF. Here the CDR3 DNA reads TGTGCCAGCAGCCGACTAGCGGGAGTGGTAGAGCAGTACTTC.

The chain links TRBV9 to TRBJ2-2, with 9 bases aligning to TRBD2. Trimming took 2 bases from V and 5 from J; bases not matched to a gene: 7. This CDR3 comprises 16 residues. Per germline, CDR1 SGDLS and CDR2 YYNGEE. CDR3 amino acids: CASSVGLAGRTGELFF. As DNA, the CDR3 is TGTGCCAGCAGCGTGGGACTAGCAGGAAGGACCGGGGAGCTGTTTTTT.

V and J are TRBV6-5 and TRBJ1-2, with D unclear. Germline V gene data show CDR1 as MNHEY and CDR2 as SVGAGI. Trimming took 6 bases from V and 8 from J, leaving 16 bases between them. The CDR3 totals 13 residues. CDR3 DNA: TGTGCCAGCAGACGAAATGCGGAGTGGGGCTACACCTTC. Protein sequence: CASRRNAEWGYTF.